These 30 T cell receptor beta chains came from one sample sequenced in a study of T cell changes during pregnancy in multiple sclerosis. Measured with immunoSEQ multiplex PCR; TCRdb has only the in-frame clones, and not every one. The top ten hold roughly 2.3% of the sample, which has about 47,000 clones, nearly 95% seen once. Source: peripheral blood, taken in the third trimester of pregnancy. The receptors were sampled from a female donor with multiple sclerosis, enrolled in a pregnancy study.

V is TRBV7-9 and J is TRBJ2-1, with 7 bases lining up with TRBD2. The length of the CDR3 is 15 residues. Germline V gene data show CDR1 as SEHNR and CDR2 as FQNEAQ (reference sequence). V was clipped by 3 bases and J by 3 bases; unmatched bases: 5. CDR3 in amino acids: CASSFPGGDYNEQFF. The CDR3 coding sequence is TGTGCCAGCAGCTTCCCGGGGGGAGACTACAATGAGCAGTTCTTC.

The chain links TRBV28 to TRBJ2-3; 9 nucleotides align to TRBD2. The CDR3 covers 15 residues. The J segment lost 6 bases and the V segment lost 4 bases, leaving 8 bases of the junction unmatched. In germline, CDR1 is MDHEN, CDR2 SYDVKM. The CDR3 DNA reads as TGTGCCAGCAGTTCTCCCGGGACTAGCATCGATACGCAGTATTTT. Amino acids: CASSSPGTSIDTQYF.

The chain joins TRBV6-6 to TRBJ2-1; D is possibly TRBD2 (5 bases). The CDR3 contains 16 residues. Per germline, CDR1 MNHNY and CDR2 SVGAGI (reference sequence). V lost 6 bases and J lost 2, with 17 bases in between. Here the CDR3 reads CASSLRSGAAYNEQFF. DNA for the CDR3: TGTGCCAGCAGCCTCCGCAGCGGAGCCGCCTACAATGAGCAGTTCTTC.

This chain joins TRBV7-3 and TRBJ1-2; 9 bases fit TRBD1. CDR1 SGHTA and CDR2 FQGTGA come from the germline V gene. V trimming: 5 bases; J trimming: 5 bases; junction bases outside the gene matches: 9. This CDR3 contains 15 residues. The DNA of the CDR3 is TGTGCCAGCAGCATCACAGGGGGCGCGGAGTATGGCTACACCTTC. This sequence encodes CASSITGGAEYGYTF.

V and J are TRBV27 and TRBJ2-7, with D perhaps matching TRBD2 (6 bases). The V end lost 4 bases, the J end lost 4 bases, and 11 bases lay between the germline ends. The CDR3 loop spans 13 amino acids. CDR1 is MNHEY, CDR2 SMNVEV, per germline (reference sequence). In DNA form, the CDR3 reads TGTGCCAGCAGTTCACAGGACTATTACGAGCAGTACTTC. Translated: CASSSQDYYEQYF.

This clone came up once. J is TRBJ1-5 and V is TRBV28; D is possibly TRBD1 (6 bases). Germline CDR1 MDHEN, CDR2 SYDVKM. Trimming left V 3 bases short and J 3 bases short, with 12 bases between. This CDR3 has 15 residues. This CDR3 is CASSLARGLNQPQHF. CDR3 DNA: TGTGCCAGCAGTTTGGCCAGGGGTCTCAATCAGCCCCAGCATTTT.

V usage is TRBV28 and J usage is TRBJ2-3; maybe TRBD2 (6 bases). Germline lookup yields CDR1 MDHEN and CDR2 SYDVKM. V dropped 7 bases and J dropped 1 base, with 15 bases sitting between them. The CDR3 runs to 15 residues. The CDR3 reads CASTDSGDRTDTQYF. CDR3 bases: TGTGCCAGCACCGATTCGGGGGATCGCACAGATACGCAGTATTTT. Together with reference TRBV28 and TRBJ2-3, the CDR3 gives the full variable domain: DVKVTQSSRYLVKRTGEKVFLECVQDMDHENMFWYRQDPGLGLRLIYFSYDVKMKEKGDIPEGYSVSREKKERFSLILESASTNQTSMYLCASTDSGDRTDTQYFGPGTRLTVL.

The J gene is TRBJ2-1, the V gene TRBV15, with D perhaps TRBD2 (5 bases). CDR3 length: 16 amino acids. The V and J ends lost 0 bases and 2 bases respectively, with 11 bases between them. Germline V gene sequence: CDR1 LNHNV, CDR2 YYDKDF (reference sequence). The chain's CDR3 is CATSRDTSGAYNEQFF. CDR3 in DNA: TGTGCCACCAGCAGAGACACAAGCGGAGCCTACAATGAGCAGTTCTTC.

CDR3 sequence (DNA): TGTGCCAGCAGCTTTCGACAGGGGGCTGGGGATGAGCAGTTCTTC. This gives the protein CASSFRQGAGDEQFF. The chain couples TRBV7-3 to TRBJ2-1; 10 nucleotides agree with TRBD1. CDR3 length equals 15 residues. V gave up 3 bases and J gave up 8 bases; unmatched junction bases: 7. Germline CDR1 and CDR2: SGHTA and FQGTGA.

The J gene is TRBJ1-2, the V gene TRBV27, with a weak D call TRBD1 (6 bases). CDR3 length equals 13 residues. CDR1 MNHEY and CDR2 SMNVEV come from the germline V gene (reference sequence). The V and J ends lost 3 bases and 8 bases respectively, with 13 bases between them. CDR3 in DNA: TGTGCCAGCAGTTTCACGGGGGGGGCGGGCTACACCTTC. Its protein is CASSFTGGAGYTF.

CDR3 loop: CASSSTGYSYEQYF. The CDR3 DNA follows: TGTGCCAGCAGTTCAACAGGGTACTCCTACGAGCAGTACTTC. The rearrangement joins TRBV27 to TRBJ2-7; weak D call: TRBD1 (6 bases). CDR1 MNHEY and CDR2 SMNVEV come from the germline V gene (reference sequence). This CDR3 is 14 amino acids long. V was clipped by 4 bases and J by 0 bases, with 10 bases between them.

The table lists this clone with a few counts. This chain connects TRBV7-2 to TRBJ2-1; 10 nucleotides match TRBD2. V lost 0 bases to trimming and J lost 8 bases; unmatched junction nucleotides: 4. In germline, CDR1 is SGHTA, CDR2 FQGNSA. CDR3 length: 15 amino acids. CDR3 sequence (DNA): TGTGCCAGCAGCTTAGCAAGCGGGGGGGGCGATGAGCAGTTCTTC. Its translation is CASSLASGGGDEQFF.

A single count supports this clone. V and J are TRBV18 and TRBJ2-3; D is unresolved. The V gene's germline CDR1 is KGHSH and CDR2 LQKENI. Between the trimmed V and J ends, which lost 2 bases and 0 bases, there was a span of 9 bases. The CDR3 has 15 amino acids. For the CDR3, the DNA is TGTGCCAGCTCACCAAGTCTAACTAGCACAGATACGCAGTATTTT. Translating it yields CASSPSLTSTDTQYF.

The chain combines TRBV6-1 with TRBJ1-2; possible D gene TRBD1, 6 bases. There are 14 residues in the CDR3. Germline-derived CDR1 and CDR2 are MNHNS and SASEGT. Trimming left V 3 bases short and J 4 bases short, with 12 bases between. CDR3 region: CASSELQGFYGYTF. CDR3 bases: TGTGCCAGCAGTGAGCTACAGGGTTTCTATGGCTACACCTTC.

The chain links TRBV19 to TRBJ2-1; D unclear. This CDR3 has 15 amino acids. Looked up from germline, CDR1 is LNHDA and CDR2 is SQIVND (reference sequence). Trimming shortened V by 0 bases and J by 5 bases, and 11 bases separated the two germline ends. CDR3 sequence: CASSIDPLPNNEQFF. The CDR3 nucleotides are TGTGCCAGTAGTATAGACCCCCTGCCTAACAATGAGCAGTTCTTC. The variable domain in full, completed from reference TRBV19 and TRBJ2-1, reads DGGITQSPKYLFRKEGQNVTLSCEQNLNHDAMYWYRQDPGQGLRLIYYSQIVNDFQKGDIAEGYSVSREKKESFPLTVTSAQKNPTAFYLCASSIDPLPNNEQFFGPGTRLTVL.

The chain combines TRBV27 with TRBJ2-1; 13 bases match TRBD2. The CDR3 is 19 amino acids. Trimming cost V 6 bases and J 1 base; bases outside gene matches: 12. CDR1 MNHEY and CDR2 SMNVEV come from the germline V gene (reference sequence). DNA for the CDR3: TGTGCCAGCAGCCTACGGACTAGCGGGAGCCCCAGGTCCTACAATGAGCAGTTCTTC. It yields the protein CASSLRTSGSPRSYNEQFF.

The V and J genes are TRBV7-2 and TRBJ2-2; a possible D gene is TRBD1 (6 bases). V lost 10 bases and J 2 bases, leaving 11 bases between the germline ends. In germline, CDR1 is SGHTA, CDR2 FQGNSA. There are 13 residues in the CDR3. The CDR3 DNA reads as TGTGCCAACTACAGGGAAAACACCGGGGAGCTGTTTTTT. Translating it yields CANYRENTGELFF.

The chain has TRBV9 and TRBJ1-1, with 7 bases fitting TRBD1. The V gene's germline CDR1 is SGDLS and CDR2 YYNGEE. Germline trimming cut 0 bases from V and 10 bases from J; bases unmatched to any gene: 9. This CDR3 is 14 amino acids long. CDR3 bases: TGTGCCAGCAGCGTAGATGGGGAAGGGGGCTCAGCTTTCTTT. Protein product: CASSVDGEGGSAFF.

This clone has just one count. The chain has TRBV27 and TRBJ1-4, with 10 bases fitting TRBD1. V gave up 5 bases and J gave up 7 bases; unmatched junction bases: 7. The CDR3 is 15 residues long. Germline CDR1 reads MNHEY; CDR2 reads SMNVEV (reference sequence). The DNA for the CDR3 is TGTGCCAGCAGTCCGGGACAGGGGTGGGTTGAAAAACTGTTTTTT. Protein sequence: CASSPGQGWVEKLFF.

This clone showed up just a few times. V gene TRBV4-2 combines with J gene TRBJ2-3, with D possibly matching TRBD1 (7 bases). There are 15 residues in the CDR3. V was cut by 4 bases and J by 2 bases, with 13 bases left in between. The germline V gene encodes CDR1 LGHNA and CDR2 YNFKEQ. The DNA for the CDR3 is TGTGCCAGCAGCCCTGCGGGACAGCACACAGATACGCAGTATTTT. It is translated as CASSPAGQHTDTQYF.

The chain employs TRBV27 and TRBJ2-7; tentative D call: TRBD1 (5 bases). There are 21 residues in the CDR3. V lost 3 bases, J lost 4 bases, and 34 bases lay in between. From germline, CDR1 is MNHEY and CDR2 SMNVEV (reference sequence). The CDR3 is CASSFFPPLGAVPVNRYEQYF. In DNA form, the CDR3 reads TGTGCCAGCAGTTTCTTTCCCCCCCTTGGGGCAGTGCCCGTTAACCGATACGAGCAGTACTTC.

The CDR3 region has the DNA TGTGCTAGTGGTTTGATCCAGACGAGGAATGAGCAGTTCTTC. This gives the protein CASGLIQTRNEQFF. The J gene is TRBJ2-1, the V gene TRBV12-5; unclear D gene. Germline V gene lookup returns CDR1 LGHNT and CDR2 FRNRAP. CDR3 size: 14 residues. V dropped 2 bases and J dropped 7 bases, with 12 bases sitting between them.

V usage is TRBV7-3 and J usage is TRBJ2-1, with 9 bases that match TRBD2. Unmatched junction bases numbered 6, after V lost 2 bases and J lost 4 bases. Germline V gene sequence: CDR1 SGHTA, CDR2 FQGTGA. CDR3 size: 16 residues. DNA for the CDR3: TGTGCCAGCAGCTTAGATAGCGGGAGCGGGTACAATGAGCAGTTCTTC. Translating it yields CASSLDSGSGYNEQFF.

The genes are TRBV7-7 and TRBJ2-1, with D perhaps matching TRBD2 (6 bases). The CDR3 is made up of 13 amino acids. CDR1 is SSHAT and CDR2 is FNYEAQ in the germline V gene (reference sequence). The CDR3 sequence is CASLGLDSNEQFF. CDR3 DNA: TGTGCTAGCCTGGGACTCGACTCTAATGAGCAGTTCTTC. Full variable domain (rest looked up from reference TRBV7-7 and TRBJ2-1): GAGVSQSPRYKVTKRGQDVTLRCDPISSHATLYWYQQALGQGPEFLTYFNYEAQPDKSGLPSDRFSAERPEGSISTLTIQRTEQRDSAMYRCASLGLDSNEQFFGPGTRLTVL.

The CDR3 loop is CASSLGRVNSPLHF. In nucleotides, the CDR3 is TGTGCCAGCAGCTTAGGCAGGGTAAATTCACCCCTCCACTTT. The chain has TRBV5-6 and TRBJ1-6, with a weak D call TRBD1 (5 bases). Germline V gene lookup returns CDR1 SGHDT and CDR2 YYEEEE. This CDR3 has 14 residues. Trimming took 2 bases from V and 7 from J, leaving 10 bases between them.

The gene calls are TRBV15 and TRBJ1-5; 9 bases fit TRBD1. The V and J ends lost 0 bases and 3 bases, in that order; junction bases with no gene match: 3. This CDR3 contains 16 residues. The germline gives CDR1 LNHNV, CDR2 YYDKDF (reference sequence). The CDR3: CATSRDDRGYNQPQHF. CDR3 sequence (DNA): TGTGCCACCAGCAGAGATGACAGGGGGTACAATCAGCCCCAGCATTTT.

The gene calls are TRBV5-4 and TRBJ1-2, with D unresolved. V was clipped by 1 base and J by 6 bases, with 7 bases between them. Germline V gene lookup returns CDR1 SGHNT and CDR2 YYREEE (reference sequence). This CDR3 comprises 12 residues. In DNA, the CDR3 is TGTGCCAGCAGCTTGCTAGGCAATGGCTACACCTTC. Encoded protein: CASSLLGNGYTF.

Here the CDR3 reads CASSIDTGPAYEQYF. CDR3 DNA: TGTGCCAGTAGTATAGATACAGGACCTGCCTACGAGCAGTACTTC. This chain connects TRBV19 to TRBJ2-7; a possible D gene is TRBD1 (5 bases). CDR3 size: 15 residues. V gave up 0 bases and J gave up 2 bases, with 11 bases separating them. Germline V CDR1 and CDR2: LNHDA, SQIVND (reference sequence).

The chain uses TRBV10-3 and TRBJ1-2; maybe TRBD1 (6 bases). The CDR3 has 15 residues. The V and J ends lost 6 bases and 3 bases respectively, with 17 bases between them. From germline, CDR1 is ENHRY and CDR2 SYGVKD. This chain's CDR3 is CAIRKQGTADYGYTF. For the CDR3, the DNA is TGTGCCATCAGAAAACAGGGTACGGCTGACTATGGCTACACCTTC.

CDR3 sequence reads: CASSDRGGRTEAFF. CDR3 sequence (DNA): TGTGCCAGCAGTGACCGGGGGGGCCGGACTGAAGCTTTCTTT. The chain uses TRBV2 and TRBJ1-1; tentatively, D is TRBD1 (6 bases). Germline CDR1 and CDR2: SNHLY and FYNNEI. This CDR3 spans 14 amino acids. Trimming cost V 3 bases and J 5 bases, with 13 bases left between them. Full variable domain (rest looked up from reference TRBV2 and TRBJ1-1): EPEVTQTPSHQVTQMGQEVILRCVPISNHLYFYWYRQILGQKVEFLVSFYNNEISEKSEIFDDQFSVERPDGSNFTLKIRSTKLEDSAMYFCASSDRGGRTEAFFGQGTRLTVV.